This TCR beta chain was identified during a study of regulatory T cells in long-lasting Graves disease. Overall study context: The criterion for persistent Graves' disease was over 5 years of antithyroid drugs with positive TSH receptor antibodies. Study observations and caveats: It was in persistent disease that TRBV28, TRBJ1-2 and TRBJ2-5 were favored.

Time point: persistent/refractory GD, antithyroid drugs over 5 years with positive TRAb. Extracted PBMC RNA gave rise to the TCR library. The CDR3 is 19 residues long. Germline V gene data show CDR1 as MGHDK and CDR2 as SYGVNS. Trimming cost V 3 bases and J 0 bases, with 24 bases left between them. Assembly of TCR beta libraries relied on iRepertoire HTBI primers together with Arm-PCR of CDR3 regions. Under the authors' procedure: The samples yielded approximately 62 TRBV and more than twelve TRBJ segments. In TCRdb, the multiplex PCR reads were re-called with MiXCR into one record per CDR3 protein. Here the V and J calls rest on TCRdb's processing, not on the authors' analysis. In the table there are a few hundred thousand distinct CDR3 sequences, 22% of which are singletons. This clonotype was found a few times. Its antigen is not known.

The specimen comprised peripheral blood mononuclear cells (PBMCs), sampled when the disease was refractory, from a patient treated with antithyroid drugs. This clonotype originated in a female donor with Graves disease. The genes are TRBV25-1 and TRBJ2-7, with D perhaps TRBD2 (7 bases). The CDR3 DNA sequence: TGTGCCAGCAGTGAGGAACCGGGACACCAACGCGGGAGCTCCTACGAGCAGTACTTC. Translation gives CASSEEPGHQRGSSYEQYF.